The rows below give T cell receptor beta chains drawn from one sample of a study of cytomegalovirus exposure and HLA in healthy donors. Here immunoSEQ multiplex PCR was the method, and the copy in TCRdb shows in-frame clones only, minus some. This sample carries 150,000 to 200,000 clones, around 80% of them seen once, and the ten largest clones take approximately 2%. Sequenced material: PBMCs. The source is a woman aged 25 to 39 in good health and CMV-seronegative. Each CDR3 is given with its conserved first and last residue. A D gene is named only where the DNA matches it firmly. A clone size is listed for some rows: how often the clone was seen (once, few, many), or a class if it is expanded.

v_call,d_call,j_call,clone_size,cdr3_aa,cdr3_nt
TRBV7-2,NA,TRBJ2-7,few,CASSLGTSSSYEQYF,TGTGCCAGCAGCTTAGGCACCTCTAGCTCCTACGAGCAGTACTTC
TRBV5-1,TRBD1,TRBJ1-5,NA,CASSLGQGAVQPQHF,TGCGCCAGCAGCTTGGGACAGGGGGCCGTTCAGCCCCAGCATTTT
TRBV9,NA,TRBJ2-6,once,CASSVGPSGANGLTF,TGTGCCAGCAGCGTAGGTCCCTCTGGGGCCAACGGCCTGACTTTC
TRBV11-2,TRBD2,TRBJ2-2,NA,CASSSRGEGGGELFF,TGTGCCAGCAGCTCCCGCGGGGAGGGTGGCGGGGAGCTGTTTTTT
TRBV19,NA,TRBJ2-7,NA,CASSPTASYEQYF,TGTGCCAGTAGTCCGACAGCCTCCTACGAGCAGTACTTC
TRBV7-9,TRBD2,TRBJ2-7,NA,CASSLAFLTSGRLGAEQYF,TGTGCCAGCAGCTTAGCCTTTTTGACTAGCGGGAGGCTGGGGGCCGAGCAGTACTTC
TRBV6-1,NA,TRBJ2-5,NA,CASDLQGGETQYF,TGTGCCAGCGACTTGCAGGGCGGAGAGACCCAGTACTTC
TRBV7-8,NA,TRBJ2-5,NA,CASSLRGETLRETQYF,TGTGCCAGCAGCTTAAGGGGCGAGACGTTAAGGGAGACCCAGTACTTC
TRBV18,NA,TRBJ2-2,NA,CASSPVAEANTGELFF,TGTGCCAGCTCACCAGTAGCGGAAGCGAACACCGGGGAGCTGTTTTTT
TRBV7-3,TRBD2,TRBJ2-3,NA,CASSSSGSGDTQYF,TGTGCCAGCAGCTCGAGCGGGAGTGGAGATACGCAGTATTTT
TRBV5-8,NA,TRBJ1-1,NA,CASSPVLNTEAFF,TGTGCCAGCAGCCCCGTCTTGAACACTGAAGCTTTCTTT
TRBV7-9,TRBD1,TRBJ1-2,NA,CASSLDRDYGYTF,TGTGCCAGCAGTTTAGACAGGGACTATGGCTACACCTTC
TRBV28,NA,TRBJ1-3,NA,CASARSTSGNTIYF,TGTGCCAGCGCTCGTAGTACCTCTGGAAACACCATATATTTT
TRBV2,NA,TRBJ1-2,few,CASILGTDYGYTF,TGTGCCAGCATCTTAGGTACAGACTATGGCTACACCTTC
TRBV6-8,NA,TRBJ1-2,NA,CASSRPNSDPNYGYTF,TGTGCCAGCAGTCGTCCAAACAGTGATCCCAACTATGGCTACACCTTC
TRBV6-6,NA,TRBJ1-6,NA,CASSYSQNNSPLHF,TGTGCCAGCAGTTACTCACAGAATAATTCACCCCTCCACTTT
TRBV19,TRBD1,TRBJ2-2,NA,CASRDRGETGELFF,TGTGCCAGTAGGGACAGGGGGGAAACCGGGGAGCTGTTTTTT
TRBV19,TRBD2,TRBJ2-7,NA,CASSPRSRGLADEQYF,TGTGCCAGTAGTCCCCGCTCCAGGGGACTAGCTGACGAGCAGTACTTC
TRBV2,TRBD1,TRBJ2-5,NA,CASSTGGGKTQYF,TGTGCCAGCAGTACAGGGGGCGGTAAGACCCAGTACTTC
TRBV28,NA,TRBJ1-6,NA,CASSWEEKSSYNSPLHF,TGTGCCAGCAGTTGGGAGGAGAAGAGCTCCTATAATTCACCCCTCCACTTT
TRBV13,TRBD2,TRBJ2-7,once,CASSFGTSGRYEQYF,TGTGCCAGCAGCTTCGGGACTAGCGGGAGGTACGAGCAGTACTTC
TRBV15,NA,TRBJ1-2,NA,CATSNSQGTSGYTF,TGTGCCACCTCTAACTCCCAGGGTACAAGTGGCTACACCTTC
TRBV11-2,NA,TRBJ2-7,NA,CASSHARGAYEQYF,TGTGCCAGCAGCCATGCCCGGGGAGCCTACGAGCAGTACTTC
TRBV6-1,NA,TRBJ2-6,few,CASRDSSSGANVLTF,TGTGCCAGCAGGGACAGTAGCTCTGGGGCCAACGTCCTGACTTTC
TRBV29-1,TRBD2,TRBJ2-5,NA,CSSSLAGVSETQYF,TGCAGTTCTTCATTAGCGGGAGTGTCTGAGACCCAGTACTTC
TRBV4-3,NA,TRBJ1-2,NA,CASSQEGGSGPYGYTF,TGCGCCAGCAGCCAAGAAGGGGGTTCAGGTCCCTATGGCTACACCTTC
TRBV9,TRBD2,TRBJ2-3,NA,CASSPATSTSTDTQYF,TGTGCCAGCAGCCCCGCGACTAGCACTAGCACAGATACGCAGTATTTT
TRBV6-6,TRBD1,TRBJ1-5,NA,CASSYFPDRGNQPQHF,TGTGCCAGCAGTTACTTCCCGGACAGGGGAAATCAGCCCCAGCATTTT
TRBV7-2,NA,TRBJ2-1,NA,CASSLAQYNEQFF,TGTGCCAGCAGCTTAGCCCAATACAATGAGCAGTTCTTC
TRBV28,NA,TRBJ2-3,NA,CASSFRNTDTQYF,TGTGCCAGCAGTTTTAGAAACACAGATACGCAGTATTTT
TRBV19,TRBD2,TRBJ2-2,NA,CASSRSGRVGELFF,TGTGCCAGTAGTCGGAGCGGGAGGGTCGGGGAGCTGTTTTTT
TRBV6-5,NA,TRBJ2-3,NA,CASTAVAGSTDTQYF,TGTGCCAGCACCGCAGTCGCAGGGTCGACAGATACGCAGTATTTT
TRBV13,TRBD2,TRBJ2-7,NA,CASSSTGKTTGTRSYEQYF,TGTGCCAGCAGCTCTACGGGAAAAACTACCGGGACTAGATCCTACGAGCAGTACTTC
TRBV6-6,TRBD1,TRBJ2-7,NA,CASSYLQGNPYEQYF,TGTGCCAGCAGTTACCTACAGGGGAATCCCTACGAGCAGTACTTC
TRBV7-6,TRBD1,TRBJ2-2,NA,CASSFWTGGTGELFF,TGTGCCAGCAGCTTTTGGACAGGGGGGACCGGGGAGCTGTTTTTT
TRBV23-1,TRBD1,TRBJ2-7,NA,CASSQFDRAGYEQYF,TGCGCCAGCAGTCAATTCGACAGGGCCGGATACGAGCAGTACTTC
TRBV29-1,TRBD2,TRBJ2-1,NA,CSVGRVAGDNEQFF,TGCAGCGTTGGTCGGGTAGCGGGAGACAATGAGCAGTTCTTC
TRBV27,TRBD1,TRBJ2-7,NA,CASSSGQGSYEQYF,TGTGCCAGCAGTTCAGGACAGGGGTCCTACGAGCAGTACTTC
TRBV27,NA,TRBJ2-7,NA,CASSFERRGWDEQYF,TGTGCCAGCAGTTTTGAACGCAGGGGTTGGGACGAGCAGTACTTC
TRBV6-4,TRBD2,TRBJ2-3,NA,CASSDSGLAGGWPDTQYF,TGTGCCAGCAGTGACTCGGGACTAGCGGGAGGATGGCCAGATACGCAGTATTTT
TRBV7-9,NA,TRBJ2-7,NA,CASSVDFFQREIGYEQYF,TGTGCCAGCAGCGTAGACTTTTTCCAACGGGAGATCGGCTACGAGCAGTACTTC
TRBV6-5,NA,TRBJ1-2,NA,CASRGVFGYTF,TGTGCCAGCAGAGGGGTTTTCGGCTACACCTTC
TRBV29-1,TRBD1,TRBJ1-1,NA,CSVLGQGGRDTEAFF,TGCAGCGTCCTTGGACAGGGAGGGAGGGACACTGAAGCTTTCTTT
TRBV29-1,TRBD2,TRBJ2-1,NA,CSVEVPSGRTTYNEQFF,TGCAGCGTTGAAGTTCCTAGCGGGAGAACCACCTACAATGAGCAGTTCTTC
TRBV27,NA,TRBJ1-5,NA,CASSYMNQPQHF,TGTGCCAGCAGTTATATGAATCAGCCCCAGCATTTT
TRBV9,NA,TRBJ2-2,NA,CASSVDIAGLYDSTGELFF,TGTGCCAGCAGCGTAGACATAGCCGGCCTTTATGACTCCACCGGGGAGCTGTTTTTT
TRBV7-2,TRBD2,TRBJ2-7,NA,CASSINSGRPERYF,TGTGCCAGCAGCATAAATAGCGGGAGGCCCGAGCGGTACTTC
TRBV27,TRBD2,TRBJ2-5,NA,CASSLRAGGHQETQYF,TGTGCCAGCAGTTTACGCGCGGGGGGCCACCAAGAGACCCAGTACTTC
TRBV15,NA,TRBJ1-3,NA,CATSRDTGSVGNTIYF,TGTGCCACCAGCAGAGATACCGGAAGCGTCGGAAACACCATATATTTT
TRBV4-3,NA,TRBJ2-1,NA,CASSQAGLVDNEQFF,TGCGCCAGCAGCCAAGCAGGGCTAGTCGACAATGAGCAGTTCTTC
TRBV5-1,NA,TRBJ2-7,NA,CASSPLTHQSGEQYF,TGCGCCAGCAGCCCCCTGACTCACCAGTCGGGCGAGCAGTACTTC
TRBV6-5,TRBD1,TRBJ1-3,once,CASSYSGDSSGNTIYF,TGTGCCAGCAGTTATTCAGGGGACAGCTCTGGAAACACCATATATTTT